This T cell receptor beta chain stems from a study of radiation and T cells in renal cell carcinoma (dated by TCRdb to 2019 to 2021). About the study as a whole: TCR beta sequencing covered 50 to 55 samples in total, comprising roughly 26 tumors and roughly 27 peripheral blood samples. The last blood draw happened 4 weeks after radiation, timed to coincide with nephrectomy. Across all 53 samples, around 4,000,000 unique CDR3 nucleotide sequences encoding around 2,500,000 unique CDR3 amino acid sequences were identified. The paper's findings and limits, for the study overall: Because no pretreatment tumor biopsies were available, whether clonotypes were present in the tumor at baseline could not be determined. Changes in the blood repertoire were not tracked past 4 weeks after treatment. An increase in top tumor clonotypes in blood was observed from baseline to 2 weeks post-radiation, followed by contraction by 4 weeks, which was taken to suggest transient expansion of tumor-resident clones. Effects of radiation dose or scheduling on the TCR repertoire could not be addressed with the single-armed trial design.

As concerns this clone: Its antigen remains unidentified. No base quality information exists; no much larger clone differs at one position.

CDR1 KGHSH and CDR2 LQKENI were looked up in the germline V gene. V and J lose 3 bases and 8 bases, and a span of 11 bases separates them. The CDR3 covers 13 residues, taking in both the cysteine and the phenylalanine. Only the CDR3 portion is preserved as DNA: 39 bases, with reading frame beginning at the first base. This sample's time point label indicates: blood 4 weeks post-SBRT, at nephrectomy. The sample's treatment or condition label is to be understood as: 15 Gy SBRT to primary tumor, nephrectomy 4 weeks later. The samples were drawn from a clinical trial, where primary renal cell carcinomas were treated with 15 Gy of stereotactic body radiation therapy and then removed by nephrectomy 4 weeks afterward. To follow tumor-enriched clonotypes, peripheral blood was collected serially from radiation-treated patients at baseline and again at 2 weeks and 4 weeks after SBRT. Renal cell carcinoma with clear cell pathology was present in all patients. The QIAamp DNA Blood Mini Kit (Qiagen) was used to prepare genomic DNA for TCR sequencing. The analyses included only samples that passed all quality control checks.

TCR beta libraries were generated from genomic DNA with the immunoSEQ kit, following the manufacturer's recommendations. To prepare libraries, a first multiplex PCR with proprietary primers was run, followed by a second PCR that added unique barcodes, and a bead cleanup was done after each round. A positive control reaction and a negative control reaction, both provided in the kit, were run with every batch of samples. The final libraries were assessed on an Agilent 4200 TapeStation D1000 ScreenTape, pooled by volume, and quantified by qPCR. Sequencing was performed on an Illumina NextSeq500 with a MidOutput 150-cycle cartridge, and 156 Read1 and 15 Index1 cycles were run with kit custom primers. The pooled library was loaded at 0.9 to 1 pM with a roughly 20% PhiX control spike-in. Turning to the authors' computational methods: Vendor-processed data were analyzed in R, and a clonotype was defined as all T cells sharing the same CDR3 nucleotide sequence. For clone abundance analyses, frequencies were normalized to the 10,000 most abundant clones per sample. Public T cell clones, averaging fewer than five per sample, were removed before analysis. Tumor-enriched and baseline blood-enriched clonotypes were defined by at least a 32-fold difference in abundance between compartments. A beta-binomial differential abundance model was used to identify clonotypes that were expanded or contracted between blood time points. Tumor-blood repertoire similarity was measured with the Baroni-Urbani and Buser coefficient, and group comparisons used two-tailed Wilcoxon tests in R. TCRdb re-hosts the immuneACCESS table, in-frame sequences only. Its copies lack some clones; in the studies checked, an unresolved V gene accounts for under half of them, and the cause for the rest is not known. V and J calls and clone size come straight from that table; D and trimming were deduced from the DNA. The table for this sample lists approximately 92,000 clones; 70% to 90% of them were counted only once. Together, the top ten hold 9.4% of the sample.

The sequence derives from a man aged 50 to 59 with renal cell carcinoma. The chain employs TRBV18 and TRBJ1-3; a confident D gene designation cannot be given. This sample comprised blood, obtained from a patient whose treatment included radiotherapy and nephrectomy. The CDR3 region reads CASSPSLSDTIYF. The nucleotide sequence reads TGTGCCAGCTCACCCTCCTTGTCGGACACCATATATTTT.